A single sample gave rise to the 16 T cell receptor beta chains below, sequenced in a study of pediatric ulcerative colitis. The protocol was immunoSEQ multiplex PCR, while the TCRdb copy is restricted to in-frame clones and leaves out a portion. In the table there are over 15,000 clones, just under 75% of which are singletons. The rectum was sampled with one to two pinch biopsies at colonoscopy. Sequenced sample: gut tissue. The receptors were sampled from a boy younger than 18 with moderate ulcerative colitis.

The chain has TRBV27 and TRBJ2-3; TRBD2 matches 7 bases. Looked up from germline, CDR1 is MNHEY and CDR2 is SMNVEV (reference sequence). The trim removed 5 bases at V and 4 bases at J, leaving 9 bases unmatched. The CDR3 is 15 residues long. The CDR3 here is CASSQAGISADTQYF. The CDR3 nucleotides are TGTGCCAGCAGTCAAGCGGGAATAAGCGCAGATACGCAGTATTTT.

This sequence joins TRBV7-8 and TRBJ1-1; TRBD1 matches 11 bases. V lost 1 base, J lost 4 bases, and 5 bases stayed unmatched. This CDR3 is 16 amino acids long. Germline V gene sequence: CDR1 SGHVS, CDR2 FQNEAQ. The CDR3 sequence: CASSLERTGGVTEAFF. The DNA for the CDR3 is TGTGCCAGCAGCTTAGAAAGGACAGGGGGCGTCACTGAAGCTTTCTTT. The full variable domain, completed using reference TRBV7-8 and TRBJ1-1, is GAGVSQSPRYKVAKRGQDVALRCDPISGHVSLFWYQQALGQGPEFLTYFQNEAQLDKSGLPSDRFFAERPEGSVSTLKIQRTQQEDSAVYLCASSLERTGGVTEAFFGQGTRLTVV.

The chain couples TRBV7-9 to TRBJ2-2; the match to TRBD1 covers 9 bases. The length of the CDR3 is 15 residues. V lost 4 bases, J lost 4 bases, and 4 bases stayed unmatched. The germline CDR1 and CDR2 sequences are SEHNR and FQNEAQ (reference sequence). CDR3 loop: CASSSGQGSTGELFF. As DNA, the CDR3 is TGTGCCAGCAGCTCGGGACAGGGTAGCACCGGGGAGCTGTTTTTT.

The chain uses TRBV15 and TRBJ2-7; D not resolved. Germline loops: CDR1 LNHNV, CDR2 YYDKDF (reference sequence). The CDR3 totals 14 residues. Trimming shortened V by 1 base and J by 4 bases, and 11 bases separated the two germline ends. The DNA for the CDR3 is TGTGCCACCAGCAGAGCAAAGGGATCGTACGAGCAGTACTTC. Its translation: CATSRAKGSYEQYF.

In its sample, this clone was seen once. This CDR3 is CASSPQGRRGTEAFF. CDR3 DNA sequence: TGTGCCAGCAGTCCTCAGGGGCGGAGGGGCACTGAAGCTTTCTTT. This chain connects TRBV6-5 to TRBJ1-1, with D tentatively TRBD1 (6 bases). The CDR3 sequence is 15 residues long. Trimming pared 5 bases from V and 4 bases from J, leaving 17 bases between. From germline, CDR1 is MNHEY and CDR2 SVGAGI.

Here the CDR3 DNA reads TGTGCCAGCAGCCCTTTAGCGGGAGGGGCCTACAATGAGCAGTTCTTC. This sequence encodes CASSPLAGGAYNEQFF. This rearrangement joins TRBV7-7 to TRBJ2-1; TRBD2 matches at 11 bases. CDR3 length equals 16 residues. J gave up 2 bases and V 5 bases, and 5 bases lay outside the gene matches. The germline V gene has CDR1 SSHAT and CDR2 FNYEAQ (reference sequence).

This clone turned up a few times. The chain employs TRBV29-1 and TRBJ1-1; D remains ambiguous. This CDR3 is 11 amino acids long. From germline, CDR1 is SQVTM and CDR2 ANQGSEA. Trimming removed 4 bases from V and 2 bases from J, with 5 bases in between. Here the CDR3 DNA reads TGCAGCGTTGCCCCCAACACTGAAGCTTTCTTT. This gives the protein CSVAPNTEAFF.

In DNA, the CDR3 is TGCGCCAGCAGCCGGGTGGGACAGGGACAAGAGACCCAGTACTTC. Its protein product is CASSRVGQGQETQYF. The genes are TRBV5-1 and TRBJ2-5; 9 bases map to TRBD1. Germline V gene sequence: CDR1 SGHRS, CDR2 YFSETQ. Trimming cost V 4 bases and J 2 bases; bases outside gene matches: 6. CDR3 length: 15 amino acids.

This clone came up once. One end of the junction does not line up with germline, which may come from a read error. The rearrangement links TRBV6-6 to TRBJ2-3, with a weak D call TRBD1 (5 bases). CDR3 length: 12 amino acids. Germline-derived CDR1 and CDR2 are MNHNY and SVGAGI (reference sequence). Here the CDR3 reads CASGQGTDTQYF. As DNA, the CDR3 is TGTGCCAGCGGCCAGGGCACCGATACGCAGTATTTT.

A note on this clone: Other DNA variants within this sample encode the same CDR3. CDR3 bases: TGTGCCAGCAGTCCGACAGGAAACCGATACGAGCAGTACTTC. Encoded protein: CASSPTGNRYEQYF. J is TRBJ2-7 and V is TRBV27; the D gene is possibly TRBD1 (6 bases). The CDR3 has 14 amino acids. Germline-derived CDR1 and CDR2 are MNHEY and SMNVEV (reference sequence). Trimming took off 5 bases at V and 4 bases at J, with 15 bases between the two ends.

V usage is TRBV11-3 and J usage is TRBJ2-1; D is perhaps TRBD2 (5 bases). Germline CDR1 is SGHNT and CDR2 is YENEEA. The CDR3 has 14 residues. V was trimmed by 0 bases and J by 2 bases, leaving 5 bases between them. Written as DNA, the CDR3 is TGTGCCAGCAGCTTAGAGCGGGCCTACAATGAGCAGTTCTTC. This encodes CASSLERAYNEQFF.

The rearrangement links TRBV5-5 to TRBJ2-7; the D is unclear. The CDR3 runs to 13 residues. Germline-derived CDR1 and CDR2 are SGHKS and YYEKEE (reference sequence). V was shortened by 0 bases and J by 6 bases, with 10 bases between the two germline ends. CDR3 sequence reads: CASSLEQSSEQYF. CDR3 DNA: TGTGCCAGCAGCTTGGAACAGTCGTCCGAGCAGTACTTC.

V is TRBV5-1 and J is TRBJ2-6, with 7 bases identical to TRBD2. The germline CDR1 and CDR2 sequences are SGHRS and YFSETQ. The CDR3 totals 16 residues. V shed 4 bases, J shed 2 bases, and the junction held 6 bases outside the gene matches. The CDR3 region has the DNA TGCGCCAGCAGCCCGGAGGGGAGGGCTGGGGCCAACGTCCTGACTTTC. It specifies CASSPEGRAGANVLTF.

This clone showed up just a few times. This chain connects TRBV7-9 to TRBJ1-2, with D perhaps matching TRBD1 (6 bases). Germline CDR1 reads SEHNR; CDR2 reads FQNEAQ (reference sequence). Trimming cost V 2 bases and J 5 bases, with 21 bases left between them. The CDR3 has 17 amino acids. The CDR3 sequence is CASSLTRQGKTAYGYTF. The CDR3, as DNA: TGTGCCAGCAGCTTAACCCGGCAGGGGAAGACGGCATATGGCTACACCTTC.

The chain carries TRBV4-2 and TRBJ2-5; a weak D match, TRBD1 (5 bases). Trimming removed 0 bases at V and 6 bases at J, with 20 bases between. Germline V gene sequence: CDR1 LGHNA, CDR2 YNFKEQ. CDR3 length: 17 residues. For the CDR3, the DNA is TGTGCCAGCAGCCAAGATTTACTCTTCCGCCAGGGAAAGACCCAGTACTTC. Its translation: CASSQDLLFRQGKTQYF.

The chain joins TRBV30 to TRBJ2-3; 7 bases fit TRBD2. This CDR3 spans 16 amino acids. The V and J ends lost 1 base and 2 bases, in that order; junction bases with no gene match: 9. Germline V gene sequence: CDR1 GTSNPN, CDR2 SVGIG (reference sequence). As DNA, the CDR3 is TGTGCCTGGAGTGCCACCTCTAGCGGCCTCACAGATACGCAGTATTTT. Amino acids: CAWSATSSGLTDTQYF.